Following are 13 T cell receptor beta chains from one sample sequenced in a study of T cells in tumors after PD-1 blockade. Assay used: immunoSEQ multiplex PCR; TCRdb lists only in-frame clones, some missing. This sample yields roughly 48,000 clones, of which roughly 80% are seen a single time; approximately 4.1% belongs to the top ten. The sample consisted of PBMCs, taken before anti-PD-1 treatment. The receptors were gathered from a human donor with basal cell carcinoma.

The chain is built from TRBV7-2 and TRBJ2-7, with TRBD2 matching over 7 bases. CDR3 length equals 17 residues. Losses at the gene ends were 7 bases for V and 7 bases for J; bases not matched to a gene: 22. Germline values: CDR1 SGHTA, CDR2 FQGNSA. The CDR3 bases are TGTGCCAGCACCTCTACTGGGGGGACTCGCGGGGGAGGAGAGCAGTACTTC. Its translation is CASTSTGGTRGGGEQYF. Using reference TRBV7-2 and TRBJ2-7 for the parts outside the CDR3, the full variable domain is GAGVSQSPSNKVTEKGKDVELRCDPISGHTALYWYRQSLGQGLEFLIYFQGNSAPDKSGLPSDRFSAERTGGSVSTLTIQRTQQEDSAVYLCASTSTGGTRGGGEQYFGPGTRLTVT.

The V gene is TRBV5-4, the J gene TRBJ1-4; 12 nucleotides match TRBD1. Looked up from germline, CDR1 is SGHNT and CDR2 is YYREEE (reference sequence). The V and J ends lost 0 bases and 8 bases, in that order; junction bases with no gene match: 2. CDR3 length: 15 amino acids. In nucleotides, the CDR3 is TGTGCCAGCAGCTTGGCCGGGACAGGGGGCGAAAAACTGTTTTTT. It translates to CASSLAGTGGEKLFF.

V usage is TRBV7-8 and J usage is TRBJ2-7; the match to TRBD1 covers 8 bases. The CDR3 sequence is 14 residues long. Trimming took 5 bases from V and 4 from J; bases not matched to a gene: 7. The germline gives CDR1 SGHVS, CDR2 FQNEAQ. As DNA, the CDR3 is TGTGCCAGCAGCCACGACAGGGGTAATTACGAGCAGTACTTC. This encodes CASSHDRGNYEQYF.

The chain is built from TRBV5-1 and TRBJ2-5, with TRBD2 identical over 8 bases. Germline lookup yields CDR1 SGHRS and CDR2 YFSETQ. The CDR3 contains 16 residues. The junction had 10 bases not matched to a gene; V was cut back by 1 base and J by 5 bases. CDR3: CASSLTAGGKSETQYF. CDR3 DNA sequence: TGCGCCAGCAGCTTGACCGCGGGGGGTAAATCGGAGACCCAGTACTTC.

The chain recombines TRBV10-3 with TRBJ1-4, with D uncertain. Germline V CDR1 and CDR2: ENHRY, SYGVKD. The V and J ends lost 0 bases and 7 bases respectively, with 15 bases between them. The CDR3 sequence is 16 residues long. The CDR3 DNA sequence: TGTGCCATCAGTGAGTCGGACGAGAAACTAGGTGAAAAACTGTTTTTT. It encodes CAISESDEKLGEKLFF.

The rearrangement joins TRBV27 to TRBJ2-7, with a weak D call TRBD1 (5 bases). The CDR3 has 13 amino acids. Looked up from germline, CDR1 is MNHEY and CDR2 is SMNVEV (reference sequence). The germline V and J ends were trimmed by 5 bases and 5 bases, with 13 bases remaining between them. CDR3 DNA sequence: TGTGCCAGCAGTCCTGGGGCACCCAACGAGCAGTACTTC. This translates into CASSPGAPNEQYF.

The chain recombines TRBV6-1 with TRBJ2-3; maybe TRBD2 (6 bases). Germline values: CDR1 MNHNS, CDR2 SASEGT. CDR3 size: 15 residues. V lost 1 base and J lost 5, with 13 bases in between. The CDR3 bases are TGTGCCAGCAGTGAAGGGTTGGGAGGCGGAGATACGCAGTATTTT. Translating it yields CASSEGLGGGDTQYF.

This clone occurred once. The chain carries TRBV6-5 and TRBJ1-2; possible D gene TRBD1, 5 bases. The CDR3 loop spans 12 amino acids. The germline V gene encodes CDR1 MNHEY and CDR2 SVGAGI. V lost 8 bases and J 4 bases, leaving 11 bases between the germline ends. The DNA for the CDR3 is TGTGCCAGCCCCGGGGGTCCCTATGGCTACACCTTC. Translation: CASPGGPYGYTF.

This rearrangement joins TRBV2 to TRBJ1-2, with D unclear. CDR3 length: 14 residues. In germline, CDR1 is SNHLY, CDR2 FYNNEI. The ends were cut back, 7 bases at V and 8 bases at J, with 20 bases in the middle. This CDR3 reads CASTGNRVGSGYTF. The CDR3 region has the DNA TGTGCCAGCACAGGTAACCGGGTCGGCTCGGGCTACACCTTC.

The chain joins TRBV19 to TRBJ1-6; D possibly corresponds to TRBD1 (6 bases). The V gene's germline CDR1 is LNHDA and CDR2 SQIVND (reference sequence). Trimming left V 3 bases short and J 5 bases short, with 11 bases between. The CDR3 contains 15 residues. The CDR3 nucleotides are TGTGCCAGTAGTATCGGGGGGCGAAATAATTCACCCCTCCACTTT. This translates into CASSIGGRNNSPLHF.

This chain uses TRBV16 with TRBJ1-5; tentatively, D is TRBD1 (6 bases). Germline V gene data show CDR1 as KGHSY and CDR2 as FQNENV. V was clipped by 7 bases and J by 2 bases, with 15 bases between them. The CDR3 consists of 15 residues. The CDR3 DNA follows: TGTGCCAGCAAGAGAGGGGGAGAACGCAATCAGCCCCAGCATTTT. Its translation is CASKRGGERNQPQHF.

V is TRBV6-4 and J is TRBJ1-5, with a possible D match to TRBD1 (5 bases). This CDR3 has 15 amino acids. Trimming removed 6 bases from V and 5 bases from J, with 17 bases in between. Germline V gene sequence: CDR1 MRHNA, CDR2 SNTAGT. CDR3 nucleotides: TGTGCCAGCAGCCACGGGGGGGGTTCTGATCAGCCCCAGCATTTT. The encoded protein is CASSHGGGSDQPQHF.

As DNA, the CDR3 is TGTGCCAGCACCCTGGGGGGGTACAATCAGCCCCAGCATTTT. As protein: CASTLGGYNQPQHF. The rearrangement joins TRBV5-6 to TRBJ1-5; D is possibly TRBD1 (5 bases). V was shortened by 6 bases and J by 3 bases, with 13 bases between the two germline ends. The germline CDR1 and CDR2 sequences are SGHDT and YYEEEE. The CDR3 length is 14 residues.